Shown below are 20 T cell receptor beta chains from a single sample sequenced in a study of early T cells in non-severe SARS-CoV-2 infection. TCRdb reanalysed the 5' RACE reads using MiXCR and keeps one entry per CDR3 protein. The table has 50,000 to 65,000 distinct CDR3 sequences, around 13% seen once. Source material: whole blood. The receptor set was obtained from an adult who was a healthcare worker with PCR-confirmed SARS-CoV-2 infection or an uninfected control (not recorded which).

This rearrangement joins TRBV5-4 to TRBJ2-3; 11 nucleotides align to TRBD1. Per the germline V gene, CDR1 is SGHNT and CDR2 is YYREEE (reference sequence). CDR3 length equals 15 residues. The trim removed 4 bases at V and 6 bases at J, leaving 7 bases unmatched. CDR3 region: CASSPRDRGIDTQYF. CDR3 bases: TGTGCCAGCAGCCCCCGGGACAGGGGGATCGATACGCAGTATTTT.

This clonotype was seen ten or more times. The V and J genes are TRBV7-6 and TRBJ1-4; D not resolved. The germline V gene has CDR1 SGHVS and CDR2 FNYEAQ. CDR3 length: 12 amino acids. The V end was cut by 5 bases, the J end by 8 bases, with 9 bases between. The CDR3 loop reads CASSGVLEKLFF. In nucleotides, the CDR3 is TGTGCCAGCAGCGGAGTCTTGGAAAAACTGTTTTTT.

This clonotype was recorded at least ten times. CDR3 nucleotide sequence: TGTGCCAGCAGCCCCGGGGACAGGGGGCCTATTACTGAAGCTTTCTTT. Translated, it gives CASSPGDRGPITEAFF. The rearrangement uses TRBV7-9 and TRBJ1-1, with 12 bases fitting TRBD1. V shed 5 bases, J shed 5 bases, and the junction held 9 bases outside the gene matches. This CDR3 region has 16 residues. The germline V gene has CDR1 SEHNR and CDR2 FQNEAQ (reference sequence).

This clonotype was observed a few times. V is TRBV18 and J is TRBJ1-1, with TRBD1 matching 8 bases. The CDR3 extends over 15 amino acids. V lost 6 bases and J lost 2; bases outside the gene matches: 8. The germline V gene has CDR1 KGHSH and CDR2 LQKENI. In DNA form, the CDR3 reads TGTGCCAGCTCCCGGTCGGGACAGGCTAACACTGAAGCTTTCTTT. Protein sequence: CASSRSGQANTEAFF.

The sample holds one count of this clonotype. The rearrangement joins TRBV20-1 to TRBJ2-2, with 9 bases that match TRBD1. CDR3 length: 13 residues. Germline V gives CDR1 DFQATT, CDR2 SNEGSKA (reference sequence). Losses at the gene ends were 6 bases for V and 5 bases for J; bases not matched to a gene: 4. CDR3 amino acids: CSADRGNTGELFF. CDR3 nucleotide sequence: TGCAGTGCCGACAGGGGGAATACCGGGGAGCTGTTTTTT.

V is TRBV7-2 and J is TRBJ2-5; perhaps TRBD2 as D (6 bases). This CDR3 is built from 14 residues. Germline CDR1 reads SGHTA; CDR2 reads FQGNSA. The germline V and J ends were trimmed by 1 base and 4 bases, with 10 bases remaining between them. The CDR3 nucleotides are TGTGCCAGCAGCTTAGGCGGGGTTGTAGAGACCCAGTACTTC. It codes for CASSLGGVVETQYF.

The rearrangement links TRBV7-6 to TRBJ2-3; TRBD2 is a possible D gene (5 bases). Trimming took 4 bases from V and 2 from J, leaving 10 bases between them. The CDR3 has 14 residues. CDR1 is SGHVS and CDR2 is FNYEAQ in the germline V gene. The CDR3 reads CASSWRTSTDTQYF. The CDR3 DNA sequence: TGTGCCAGCAGCTGGAGGACCTCCACAGATACGCAGTATTTT.

The sample holds a few counts of this clonotype. The rearrangement uses TRBV7-9 and TRBJ2-1; D possibly corresponds to TRBD2 (5 bases). V gave up 4 bases and J gave up 8 bases, with 9 bases separating them. There are 12 residues in the CDR3. In germline, CDR1 is SEHNR, CDR2 FQNEAQ (reference sequence). Here the CDR3 reads CASSSGSDEQFF. DNA for the CDR3: TGTGCCAGCAGCTCGGGGTCCGATGAGCAGTTCTTC.

This clonotype showed up just once. The chain is built from TRBV7-3 and TRBJ2-3; 12 nucleotides agree with TRBD2. The CDR3 sequence is 18 residues long. Trimming at V came to 2 bases and at J to 3 bases, leaving 9 bases not matched to a gene. The germline V gene has CDR1 SGHTA and CDR2 FQGTGA. The chain's CDR3 is CASSLAPSSGGATDTQYF. Here the CDR3 DNA reads TGTGCCAGCAGCTTAGCGCCTTCTAGCGGGGGGGCTACAGATACGCAGTATTTT.

This clonotype was counted between two and nine times. J is TRBJ2-7 and V is TRBV14; D is ambiguous. Germline assignment: CDR1 SGHDN and CDR2 FVKESK. Between the trimmed V and J ends, which lost 0 bases and 6 bases, there was a span of 12 bases. This CDR3 is 14 amino acids long. For the CDR3, the DNA is TGTGCCAGCAGCCAAGACGAAGGGCGTGGCGAGCAGTACTTC. Translated, it gives CASSQDEGRGEQYF.

The rearrangement uses TRBV24-1 and TRBJ2-1; the D is unclear. Germline CDR1 and CDR2: KGHDR and SFDVKD. CDR3 length equals 12 residues. Trimming pared 4 bases from V and 7 bases from J, leaving 7 bases between. The DNA for the CDR3 is TGTGCCACCAGTGACCCGGAGAATGAGCAGTTCTTC. Encoded protein: CATSDPENEQFF.

The V gene is TRBV29-1, the J gene TRBJ1-1, with a weak D call TRBD1 (6 bases). CDR1 SQVTM and CDR2 ANQGSEA come from the germline V gene. The germline V and J ends were trimmed by 6 bases and 1 base, with 12 bases remaining between them. The CDR3 length is 13 residues. The CDR3 bases are TGCAGCGTGAGGATGACAGGGAACACTGAAGCTTTCTTT. Protein product: CSVRMTGNTEAFF.

This clonotype was seen only a few times. V gene TRBV11-2 combines with J gene TRBJ2-4; a possible D gene is TRBD2 (5 bases). Trimming stripped 6 bases from V and 2 bases from J, with 8 bases between. The CDR3 has 13 amino acids. Per germline, CDR1 SGHAT and CDR2 FQNNGV. The CDR3 is CASRSGSKNIQYF. The CDR3 region has the DNA TGTGCCAGCAGGTCGGGGTCCAAAAACATTCAGTACTTC. Complete variable domain (other parts from reference TRBV11-2 and TRBJ2-4): EAGVAQSPRYKIIEKRQSVAFWCNPISGHATLYWYQQILGQGPKLLIQFQNNGVVDDSQLPKDRFSAERLKGVDSTLKIQPAKLEDSAVYLCASRSGSKNIQYFGAGTRLSVL.

The V call is TRBV29-1, the J call TRBJ2-5, with 7 bases lining up with TRBD1. The V segment lost 4 bases and the J segment 2 bases; nucleotides outside the gene matches: 4. The CDR3 extends over 13 amino acids. Germline CDR1 and CDR2: SQVTM and ANQGSEA. In DNA, the CDR3 is TGCAGCGTTGGCAGGGACAGACAAGAGACCCAGTACTTC. Its translation is CSVGRDRQETQYF.

This clonotype has a count of ten or more. The DNA of the CDR3 is TGTGCCAGCAGTTTAGTAGGGTCCTACGAGCAGTACTTC. This translates into CASSLVGSYEQYF. The genes are TRBV12-3 or TRBV12-4 and TRBJ2-7; D is ambiguous. Trimming cost V 1 base and J 1 base, with 5 bases left between them. The CDR3 length is 13 residues.

This clonotype was detected a few times. The chain uses TRBV12-3 or TRBV12-4 and TRBJ2-5; tentatively, D is TRBD2 (5 bases). CDR3 length: 14 residues. V was cut by 2 bases and J by 1 base, with 8 bases left in between. In nucleotides, the CDR3 is TGTGCCAGCAGTTTATCGGGGTTCCAAGAGACCCAGTACTTC. Its translation: CASSLSGFQETQYF.

The V gene is TRBV7-8, the J gene TRBJ2-3; D unclear. The CDR3 has 12 residues. Trimming stripped 0 bases from V and 7 bases from J, with 5 bases between. Germline CDR1 is SGHVS and CDR2 is FQNEAQ. The chain's CDR3 is CASSLAGNTQYF. The CDR3 DNA is TGTGCCAGCAGCTTAGCGGGGAATACGCAGTATTTT.

This clonotype showed up many times. This chain connects TRBV18 to TRBJ1-6, with 9 bases that match TRBD1. J gave up 7 bases and V 3 bases, and 7 bases lay outside the gene matches. The CDR3 totals 16 residues. Germline loops: CDR1 KGHSH, CDR2 LQKENI. The chain's CDR3 is CASSPPLGQGNSPLHF. In DNA form, the CDR3 reads TGTGCCAGCTCACCCCCTTTAGGACAGGGGAATTCACCCCTCCACTTT.

This clonotype has only a few counts. The J gene is TRBJ2-7, the V gene TRBV7-9; 8 bases map to TRBD2. Per germline, CDR1 SEHNR and CDR2 FQNEAQ (reference sequence). The J segment lost 3 bases and the V segment lost 5 bases, leaving 3 bases of the junction unmatched. The CDR3 loop spans 13 amino acids. CDR3 region: CASSQGLVYEQYF. In nucleotides, the CDR3 is TGTGCCAGCAGCCAGGGACTAGTCTACGAGCAGTACTTC. Full variable domain (outside the CDR3, taken from reference TRBV7-9 and TRBJ2-7): DTGVSQNPRHKITKRGQNVTFRCDPISEHNRLYWYRQTLGQGPEFLTYFQNEAQLEKSRLLSDRFSAERPKGSFSTLEIQRTEQGDSAMYLCASSQGLVYEQYFGPGTRLTVT.

This clonotype was seen many times. The V call is TRBV20-1, the J call TRBJ2-7; 8 positions agree with TRBD1. The CDR3 loop spans 13 amino acids. From germline, CDR1 is DFQATT and CDR2 SNEGSKA (reference sequence). Germline trimming cut 6 bases from V and 7 bases from J; bases unmatched to any gene: 11. The CDR3 spells CSAKAQGAGEQYF. Here the CDR3 DNA reads TGCAGTGCCAAAGCGCAGGGGGCGGGAGAGCAGTACTTC.